The present entry profiles one TCR beta chain with its context. V shed 5 bases and J 5 bases; nucleotides not matched to a gene: 8. The CDR3 runs 15 residues. Germline CDR1 SGDLS, CDR2 YYNGEE. The entry originates in a study of blood T cell repertoires in COVID-19. Study-level information: Italy, Spain and the United States were the sources of the convalescent and acute COVID-19 samples. The analysed material was cDNA or gDNA that came from T cells, B-cell-depleted T cells, or PBMCs.

Authors' analysis steps: Researchers report that nucleated cell counts were estimated from reference gene primer amplification. Repertoires were generated with immunoSEQ multiplex PCR, while TCRdb's copy carries only in-frame clones and drops some. The V and J calls and clone size were taken over from that table, and D and trimming were inferred from the DNA. The sample has tens of thousands of clones, roughly 85% seen once; the top ten hold 28%. Those enrolled in Seattle joined during active infection and were followed longitudinally afterward. The gene calls are TRBV9 and TRBJ1-2, with TRBD1 matching 11 bases. Sequencing was carried out using peripheral blood. The TCR was taken from a woman at least 80 years old with COVID-19, enrolled during active disease. In DNA, the CDR3 is TGTGCCAGCAGAGGAGGACAGGGGGCTAGGTATGGCTACACCTTC. Residues: CASRGGQGARYGYTF.